This T cell receptor (beta chain) was sequenced during a study of lymphopenia after photon versus proton radiotherapy (dated by TCRdb to about 2019). About the study as a whole: In patients with gastrointestinal tumors who developed high-grade lymphopenia, the study compared the immunological effects of photon radiation therapy with those of proton radiation therapy. The cohort included some 20 patients with gastrointestinal tumors who developed lymphopenia after receiving either photon or proton therapy. The study was designed to characterize how the impact on the immune system differs between the two radiation modalities. Broad study findings and their caveats: After the lymphocyte count nadir, oligoclonal expansion, especially of CD8+ Temra cells, was observed in photon-treated repertoires, and the drop in diversity was driven by this expansion. Across the cohort, among patients who died, a greater drop in TCR diversity after the nadir was inversely correlated with overall survival time. The authors looked at the survival association only in patients who died, and they framed better survival with proton therapy as a possibility rather than a demonstrated result. During treatment, patients who received proton therapy stayed relatively stable, whereas patients who received photon therapy lost naive T cells and TCR diversity and gained effector/memory populations.

The germline ends are 6 bases apart after V is trimmed by 6 bases and J by 3 bases. Reading the germline V gene gives CDR1 SNHLY and CDR2 FYNNEI. Measured from the cysteine to the phenylalanine, the CDR3 is 11 residues long. Of all the DNA, just the CDR3 is kept, 33 bases in frame from base 1. The library came from the immunoSEQ multiplex PCR assay. T cell repertoires were profiled with deep sequencing of rearranged TCR beta loci together with multiparametric flow cytometry. Held by TCRdb, this immuneACCESS table contains in-frame sequences only and omits some clones. Under half of the omission traces to an unresolved V gene where checked; the cause of the rest is unknown. This sample comprises 50,000 to 75,000 clones, 70% to 90% of them detected only once. Approximately 2.4% of the sample rests with the top ten. As for this clone: It has no known antigen specificity. No base quality information exists; no much larger clone differs at one position.

The origin of this receptor is a man in his forties with gastric cancer. The source material was peripheral blood, sampled from a patient treated with photon-based radiotherapy. The sequence links TRBV2 to TRBJ2-7, with no confident D gene call. This receptor carries the CDR3 CASSPNYEQYF. The nucleotide sequence reads TGTGCCAGCAGCCCGAACTACGAGCAGTACTTC.